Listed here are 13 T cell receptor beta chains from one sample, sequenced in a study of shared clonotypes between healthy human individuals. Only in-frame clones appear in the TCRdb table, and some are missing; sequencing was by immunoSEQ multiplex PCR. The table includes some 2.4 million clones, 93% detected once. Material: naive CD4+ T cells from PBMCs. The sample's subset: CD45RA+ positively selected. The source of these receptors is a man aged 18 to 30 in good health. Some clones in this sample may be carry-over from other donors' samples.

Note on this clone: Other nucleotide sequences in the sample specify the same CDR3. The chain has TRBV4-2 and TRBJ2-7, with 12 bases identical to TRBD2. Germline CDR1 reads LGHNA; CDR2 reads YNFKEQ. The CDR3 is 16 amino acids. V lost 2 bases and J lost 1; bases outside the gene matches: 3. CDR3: CASSQPLAGGSYEQYF. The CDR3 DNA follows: TGTGCCAGCAGCCAACCGCTAGCGGGAGGGTCCTACGAGCAGTACTTC.

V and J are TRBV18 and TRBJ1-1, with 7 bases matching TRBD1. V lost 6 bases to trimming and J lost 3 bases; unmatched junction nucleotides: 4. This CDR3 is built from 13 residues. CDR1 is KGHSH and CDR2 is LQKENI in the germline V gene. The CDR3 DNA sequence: TGTGCCAGCTCTGATGGACAGGACACTGAAGCTTTCTTT. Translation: CASSDGQDTEAFF.

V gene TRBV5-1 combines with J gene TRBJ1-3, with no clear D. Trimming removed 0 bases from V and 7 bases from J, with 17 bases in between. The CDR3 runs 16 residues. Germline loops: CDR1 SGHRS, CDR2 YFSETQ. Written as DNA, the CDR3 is TGCGCCAGCAGCTTGGGGTTTGGACCCCGTACGAACACCATATATTTT. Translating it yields CASSLGFGPRTNTIYF.

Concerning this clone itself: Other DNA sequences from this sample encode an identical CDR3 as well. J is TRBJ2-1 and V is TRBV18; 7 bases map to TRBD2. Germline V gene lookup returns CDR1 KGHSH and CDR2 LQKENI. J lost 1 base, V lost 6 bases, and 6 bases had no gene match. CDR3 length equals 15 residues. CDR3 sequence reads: CASSALGGSYNEQFF. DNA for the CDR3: TGTGCCAGCTCGGCACTGGGGGGGTCCTACAATGAGCAGTTCTTC.

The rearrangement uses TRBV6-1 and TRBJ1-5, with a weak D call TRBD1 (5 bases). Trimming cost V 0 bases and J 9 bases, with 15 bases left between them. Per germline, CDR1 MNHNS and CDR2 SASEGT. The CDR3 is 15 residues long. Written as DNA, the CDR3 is TGTGCCAGCAGTGAAGCATGGGAGGGGTCCAGGCCCCAGCATTTT. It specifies CASSEAWEGSRPQHF.

CDR3 sequence: CASQRTGGVGGELFF. CDR3 nucleotide sequence: TGTGCCAGCCAGCGGACAGGGGGCGTTGGCGGGGAGCTGTTTTTT. The chain carries TRBV27 and TRBJ2-2; TRBD1 agrees at 11 bases. This CDR3 comprises 15 residues. V shed 8 bases and J 7 bases; nucleotides not matched to a gene: 9. Germline CDR1 is MNHEY and CDR2 is SMNVEV (reference sequence).

CDR3 sequence: CASRQSGGGEKLFF. The DNA of the CDR3 is TGTGCCAGCAGGCAATCAGGGGGCGGCGAAAAACTGTTTTTT. V gene TRBV28 combines with J gene TRBJ1-4; 8 bases agree with TRBD1. Looked up from germline, CDR1 is MDHEN and CDR2 is SYDVKM. The CDR3 runs to 14 residues. The V gene end was trimmed by 6 bases and the J gene end by 8 bases; junction bases not matched to a gene: 8.

For the CDR3, the DNA is TGTGCCAGCACCTGGGACAGCCCAACATATGGCTACACCTTC. Its translation is CASTWDSPTYGYTF. This rearrangement joins TRBV25-1 to TRBJ1-2, with 7 nucleotides matching TRBD1. The trim removed 7 bases at V and 5 bases at J, leaving 10 bases unmatched. The CDR3 runs 14 residues. Germline-derived CDR1 and CDR2 are MGHDK and SYGVNS.

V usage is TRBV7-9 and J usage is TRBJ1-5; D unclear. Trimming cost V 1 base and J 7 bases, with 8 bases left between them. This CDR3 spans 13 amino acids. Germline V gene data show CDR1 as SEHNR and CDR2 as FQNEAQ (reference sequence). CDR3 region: CASSLVSRQPQHF. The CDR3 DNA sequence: TGTGCCAGCAGCTTAGTCTCCCGGCAGCCCCAGCATTTT.

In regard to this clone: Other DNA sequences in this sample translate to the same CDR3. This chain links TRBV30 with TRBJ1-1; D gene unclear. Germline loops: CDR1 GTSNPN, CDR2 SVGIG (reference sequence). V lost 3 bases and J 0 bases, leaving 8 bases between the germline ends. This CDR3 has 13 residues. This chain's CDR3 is CAWSAQVNTEAFF. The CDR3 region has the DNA TGTGCCTGGAGCGCACAAGTGAACACTGAAGCTTTCTTT.

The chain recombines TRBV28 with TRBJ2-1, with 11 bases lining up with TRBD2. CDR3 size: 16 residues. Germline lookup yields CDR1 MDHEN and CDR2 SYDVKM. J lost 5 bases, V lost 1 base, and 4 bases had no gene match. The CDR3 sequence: CASSLLAGGTNNEQFF. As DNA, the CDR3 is TGTGCCAGCAGTTTATTAGCGGGAGGGACCAACAATGAGCAGTTCTTC.

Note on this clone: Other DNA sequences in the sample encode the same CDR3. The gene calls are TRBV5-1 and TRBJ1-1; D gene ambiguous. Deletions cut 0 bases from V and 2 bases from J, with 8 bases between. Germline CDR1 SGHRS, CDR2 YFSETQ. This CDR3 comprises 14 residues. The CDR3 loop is CASSLGPGNTEAFF. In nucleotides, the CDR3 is TGCGCCAGCAGCTTGGGCCCGGGAAACACTGAAGCTTTCTTT.

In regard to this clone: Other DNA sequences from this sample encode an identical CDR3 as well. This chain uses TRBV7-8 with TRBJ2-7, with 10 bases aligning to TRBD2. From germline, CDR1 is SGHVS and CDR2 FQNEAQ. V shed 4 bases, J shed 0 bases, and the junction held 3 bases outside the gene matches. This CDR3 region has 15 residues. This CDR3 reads CASSWTSGSSYEQYF. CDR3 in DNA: TGTGCCAGCAGCTGGACTAGCGGTAGCTCCTACGAGCAGTACTTC.